The T cell receptor (beta chain) under discussion was sequenced for a study of blood T cell repertoires in COVID-19. The wider study: Specimens from acute and convalescent COVID-19 originated in the United States, Italy and Spain. Sample material is recorded as cDNA or gDNA derived from T cells, B-cell-depleted T cells, or PBMCs.

The table lists this clone with a few counts. Produced via immunoSEQ multiplex PCR; TCRdb's table is partial and in-frame only. The table lists around 100,000 clones, about 88% of them singletons. CDR1 is MRHNA, CDR2 SNTAGT, per germline. The CDR3 totals 17 residues. The germline V and J ends were trimmed by 3 bases and 0 bases, with 15 bases remaining between them. V and J are TRBV6-4 and TRBJ1-5; no clear D gene. This clonotype was obtained from a woman aged 65 to 85 who had recovered from COVID-19. Sequencing used peripheral blood. DNA of the CDR3: TGTGCCAGCAGTGAAGGACTTACGCTCTATAGCAATCAGCCCCAGCATTTT. Its translation: CASSEGLTLYSNQPQHF.